This T cell receptor (beta chain) was sequenced during a study of T cells in localized non-small cell lung cancer. Regarding the study as a whole: A higher density of T cells in blood coincided with extended overall survival.

Here immunoSEQ multiplex PCR was the method, and the copy in TCRdb shows in-frame clones only, minus some. In the table there are more than 2,500 clones, 20% to 30% of which are singletons. The junction had 7 bases not matched to a gene; V was cut back by 5 bases and J by 5 bases. CDR3 length: 15 residues. Per the germline V gene, CDR1 is SGHTA and CDR2 is FQGNSA. By share, this clone counts as medium-sized. Its antigen is as yet unknown. This specimen consisted of lung tumor tissue, obtained before any cancer treatment. The origin of this receptor is a male donor at least 60 years old with stage I lung adenocarcinoma. V and J are TRBV7-2 and TRBJ2-7; 12 bases line up with TRBD1. CDR3: CASSQRGQGADEQYF. CDR3 coding DNA: TGTGCCAGCAGCCAAAGGGGACAGGGGGCGGACGAGCAGTACTTC.